Each of the 22 T cell receptor beta chains below was sequenced from the same sample in a study of T cells in Graves' hyperthyroidism and ophthalmopathy. Regions amplified from RNA transcripts were the TCR beta CDR3 regions. During a first-round RT-PCR of the TCR CDR3, the HTBI primer set was used. MiXCR, run by TCRdb on the multiplex PCR reads, gives a single entry per CDR3 protein. The sample consists of approximately 500,000 distinct CDR3 sequences, about 43% of them appearing once. Sequencing was carried out using peripheral blood or thyroid tissue (not recorded which). The receptors derive from a woman in her late teens or twenties with Graves' hyperthyroidism.

This clonotype was seen more than once but under ten times. The rearrangement links TRBV2 to TRBJ1-5; D may be TRBD1 (5 bases). The CDR3 is made up of 13 amino acids. V was trimmed by 3 bases and J by 11 bases, leaving 14 bases between them. Germline lookup yields CDR1 SNHLY and CDR2 FYNNEI. The DNA of the CDR3 is TGTGCCAGCAGTGATGACAGACGAGAGACCCAGCATTTT. Its translation: CASSDDRRETQHF.

This clonotype was observed a single time. The gene calls are TRBV29-1 and TRBJ2-5; D uncertain. Germline CDR1 SQVTM, CDR2 ANQGSEA. The V gene lost 3 bases and the J gene lost 4 bases, with 15 bases spanning the gap. The CDR3 length is 14 residues. CDR3 region: CSVEGYGVGETQYF. CDR3 DNA: TGCAGCGTTGAGGGTTATGGCGTGGGAGAGACCCAGTACTTC. Drawing the rest from reference TRBV29-1 and TRBJ2-5, the complete variable domain is SAVISQKPSRDICQRGTSLTIQCQVDSQVTMMFWYRQQPGQSLTLIATANQGSEATYESGFVIDKFPISRPNLTFSTLTVSNMSPEDSSIYLCSVEGYGVGETQYFGPGTRLLVL.

This chain uses TRBV18 with TRBJ1-5, with 7 bases fitting TRBD1. V shed 2 bases and J 7 bases; nucleotides not matched to a gene: 8. Germline assignment: CDR1 KGHSH and CDR2 LQKENI. The CDR3 runs to 15 residues. The CDR3 DNA is TGTGCCAGCTCACCATATGACAGGGAAGGACAGCCCCAGCATTTT. Residues: CASSPYDREGQPQHF.

The gene calls are TRBV7-6 and TRBJ2-7; 8 bases are a match to TRBD2. The germline gives CDR1 SGHVS, CDR2 FNYEAQ. This CDR3 is built from 10 residues. CDR3 amino acids: CASGKYEQYF. The DNA of the CDR3 is TGTGCTAGCGGGAAATACGAGCAGTACTTC.

Notes on this clonotype: As the CDR3 is not closed by the conserved phenylalanine or tryptophan, this likely results from a read error. The limits of the CDR3 on the DNA are not certain, so only TCRdb's listed CDR3 is given. The genes are TRBV5-1 and TRBJ2-7; the table's TRBD1 call for D was not verified on the DNA. CDR1 and CDR2 (germline): SGHRS, YFSETQ. The length of the CDR3 is 8 amino acids, counting both ends. The chain's CDR3 is CASSSVGT.

This clonotype was recorded many times. The V and J genes are TRBV27 and TRBJ1-2; D might be TRBD1 (5 bases). Germline values: CDR1 MNHEY, CDR2 SMNVEV (reference sequence). Trimming took 8 bases from V and 7 from J, leaving 11 bases between them. This CDR3 is 11 amino acids long. The CDR3 DNA sequence: TGTGCCAGCTCGCCGGGGACTGGCTACACCTTC. As protein: CASSPGTGYTF.

The chain uses TRBV15 and TRBJ1-5; D might be TRBD1 (6 bases). Looked up from germline, CDR1 is LNHNV and CDR2 is YYDKDF (reference sequence). V lost 3 bases and J 1 base, leaving 13 bases between the germline ends. The CDR3 consists of 16 residues. The CDR3 sequence is CATSSQGGQSNQPQHF. Here the CDR3 DNA reads TGTGCCACCAGCAGCCAAGGTGGACAGAGCAATCAGCCCCAGCATTTT.

This clonotype was counted at least ten times. This chain uses TRBV4-3 with TRBJ1-5, with D maybe TRBD1 (6 bases). This CDR3 region has 14 residues. Trimming left V 4 bases short and J 4 bases short, with 11 bases between. The germline CDR1 and CDR2 sequences are LGHNA and YSLEER. Here the CDR3 reads CASSLGRGNQPQHF. The DNA for the CDR3 is TGCGCCAGCAGCCTAGGTAGGGGGAATCAGCCCCAGCATTTT.

CDR3 in amino acids: CATSGEGSNTEAFF. The CDR3 region has the DNA TGTGCCACCAGCGGCGAAGGGTCGAACACTGAAGCTTTCTTT. The V gene is TRBV24-1, the J gene TRBJ1-1; D ambiguous. The CDR3 consists of 14 residues. The V gene lost 7 bases and the J gene lost 1 base, with 12 bases spanning the gap. CDR1 and CDR2 from the germline V gene are KGHDR and SFDVKD.

This clonotype was counted at least ten times. The V call is TRBV20-1, the J call TRBJ1-5; D ambiguous. V shed 3 bases and J shed 0 bases, with 12 bases lying between them. This CDR3 contains 15 residues. Germline CDR1 reads DFQATT; CDR2 reads SNEGSKA (reference sequence). The CDR3 is CSASFVVSSNQPQHF. CDR3 sequence (DNA): TGCAGTGCTAGTTTCGTGGTCAGTAGCAATCAGCCCCAGCATTTT.

This clonotype was picked up one time. The CDR3 sequence is CASSLVTSGSYNEQFF. Here the CDR3 DNA reads TGTGCCAGCAGCTTAGTGACTAGCGGGTCCTACAATGAGCAGTTCTTC. The V call is TRBV7-2, the J call TRBJ2-1; 10 bases are shared with TRBD2. Unmatched junction bases numbered 1, after V lost 1 base and J lost 1 base. CDR1 SGHTA and CDR2 FQGNSA come from the germline V gene. This CDR3 is built from 16 residues.

With respect to this clonotype: Given a much more abundant clone one base away, this may be a read error. Because the CDR3 is missing its conserved closing phenylalanine or tryptophan, this is likely a read error. The V gene is TRBV4-2, the J gene TRBJ1-2, with no clear D. Germline CDR1 reads LGHNA; CDR2 reads YNFKEQ. The CDR3 consists of 13 residues. CDR3 sequence: CASSEEPSNGYTL. In nucleotides, the CDR3 is TGTGCCAGCAGCGAAGAGCCGAGTAATGGCTACACCCTC.

The chain links TRBV7-6 to TRBJ1-2; D not resolved. The J call may be mistaken, given a closer DNA end match to TRBJ2-7. Germline-derived CDR1 and CDR2 are SGHVS and FNYEAQ. This CDR3 contains 13 residues. The CDR3 loop reads CASSPGETHEQYF. CDR3 in DNA: TGTGCCAGCAGCCCCGGAGAGACCCACGAGCAGTACTTC.

The V gene is TRBV6-1, the J gene TRBJ1-1; tentative D call: TRBD1 (6 bases). CDR3 length: 13 amino acids. With 5 bases removed from V and 6 bases from J, the gap between germline ends came to 13 bases. Germline assignment: CDR1 MNHNS and CDR2 SASEGT. The CDR3 sequence: CASSQGQKAEAFF. The CDR3 coding sequence is TGTGCCAGCAGTCAAGGACAGAAGGCTGAAGCTTTCTTT.

This chain connects TRBV7-8 to TRBJ1-2; no clear D gene. There are 13 residues in the CDR3. The germline V gene has CDR1 SGHVS and CDR2 FQNEAQ. V dropped 6 bases and J dropped 4 bases, with 12 bases sitting between them. CDR3 bases: TGTGCCAGCAGGGACGGGAGAGGCTATGGCTACACCTTC. It codes for CASRDGRGYGYTF.

Ten or more counts support this clonotype. The rearrangement uses TRBV19 and TRBJ1-1, with D unclear. V shed 2 bases and J shed 6 bases, with 13 bases lying between them. Germline CDR1 is LNHDA and CDR2 is SQIVND (reference sequence). CDR3 length equals 14 residues. The CDR3 coding sequence is TGTGCCAGTAGTATACTGGGGTTGGTGGCTGAAGCTTTCTTT. Residues: CASSILGLVAEAFF. Based on the CDR3 plus reference TRBV19 and TRBJ1-1, the full variable domain is DGGITQSPKYLFRKEGQNVTLSCEQNLNHDAMYWYRQDPGQGLRLIYYSQIVNDFQKGDIAEGYSVSREKKESFPLTVTSAQKNPTAFYLCASSILGLVAEAFFGQGTRLTVV.

V gene TRBV20-1 combines with J gene TRBJ1-1; D remains ambiguous. From germline, CDR1 is DFQATT and CDR2 SNEGSKA (reference sequence). V was trimmed by 5 bases and J by 1 base, leaving 11 bases between them. The CDR3 contains 13 residues. The CDR3 loop reads CSASPNGNTEAFF. The CDR3 DNA reads TGCAGTGCTTCCCCAAACGGGAACACTGAAGCTTTCTTT.

In the case of this clonotype: No DNA is shown, since the ends of the CDR3 on it are uncertain; the CDR3 is the one TCRdb lists. The rearrangement joins TRBV10-3 to TRBJ1-2; the D call in the table, TRBD1, was not verified against the DNA. The germline gives CDR1 ENHRY, CDR2 SYGVKD. The CDR3 is 18 amino acids in total, end residues counted. This CDR3 reads CAPINTEAFFGQGYGYTF.

With regard to this clonotype: Compared with germline, one end of the junction differs, possibly owing to a read error. The rearrangement joins TRBV24-1 to TRBJ1-2; D is possibly TRBD1 (6 bases). The CDR3 is 16 residues long. The germline V gene encodes CDR1 KGHDR and CDR2 SFDVKD. The CDR3 spells CATSGMDRGDFYGYIF. CDR3 in DNA: TGTGCCACCAGTGGTATGGACAGAGGAGATTTCTATGGCTACATCTTC.

This clonotype was seen repeatedly, ten times or more. The V gene is TRBV3-1, the J gene TRBJ1-1, with TRBD1 as a possible D gene (6 bases). V lost 0 bases, J lost 7 bases, and 12 bases lay in between. CDR1 is LGHDT and CDR2 is YNNKEL in the germline V gene (reference sequence). The CDR3 has 14 amino acids. The CDR3 loop reads CASSQDLWTVEAFF. The DNA for the CDR3 is TGTGCCAGCAGCCAAGATTTGTGGACAGTTGAAGCTTTCTTT.

This chain connects TRBV7-9 to TRBJ2-7; D call uncertain. The CDR3 runs to 14 residues. Trimming took 6 bases from V and 7 from J, leaving 19 bases between them. Germline CDR1 SEHNR, CDR2 FQNEAQ (reference sequence). In nucleotides, the CDR3 is TGTGCCAGCAGTCCGACTCGACACTACAATGAGCAGTACTTC. Translating gives CASSPTRHYNEQYF.

Details on this clonotype: The final CDR3 position lacks the conserved phenylalanine or tryptophan, pointing to a likely read error. The DNA is omitted, as the CDR3 cannot be located on it reliably, and the CDR3 follows TCRdb's listing. The chain couples TRBV29-1 to TRBJ1-1; no check of the table's D call, TRBD1, against the DNA was made. The CDR3 numbers 11 amino acids, ends counted. The germline gives CDR1 SQVTM, CDR2 ANQGSEA. The CDR3 loop is CSVENLGTGVY.